One and the same sample provided the 12 T cell receptor beta chains below, sequenced in a study of T cell responses to AZD1222 COVID-19 vaccine. TCRdb's table, derived via immunoSEQ multiplex PCR, lists solely in-frame clones and lacks some. The sample lists 130,000 to 150,000 clones; approximately 90% were seen once. The input for sequencing was peripheral blood, taken on day 0 of AZD1222 vaccination. Receptor source: an adult in good health.

The chain has TRBV28 and TRBJ1-5; TRBD1 aligns across 12 bases. With V trimmed by 3 bases and J by 0 bases, 12 bases remained unmatched. Germline lookup yields CDR1 MDHEN and CDR2 SYDVKM. The CDR3 spans 20 residues. CDR3 in amino acids: CASSLRGQGALGASNQPQHF. The CDR3 nucleotides read TGTGCCAGCAGTTTGAGGGGACAGGGGGCGCTTGGGGCTAGCAATCAGCCCCAGCATTTT.

This chain joins TRBV7-2 and TRBJ2-5, with D hard to call. The CDR3 runs 14 residues. Trimming shortened V by 0 bases and J by 7 bases, and 12 bases separated the two germline ends. Germline loops: CDR1 SGHTA, CDR2 FQGNSA. The CDR3 region is CASSLAVAPGTQYF. In DNA form, the CDR3 reads TGTGCCAGCAGCTTAGCGGTGGCCCCAGGGACCCAGTACTTC.

This clone was detected only once. The chain employs TRBV7-2 and TRBJ2-7, with 10 bases identical to TRBD2. Germline lookup yields CDR1 SGHTA and CDR2 FQGNSA. CDR3 length: 18 amino acids. V was clipped by 2 bases and J by 0 bases; unmatched bases: 10. CDR3 bases: TGTGCCAGCAGCTTAAGGGCTAGCGGGGGCGCCAGCTCCTACGAGCAGTACTTC. This translates into CASSLRASGGASSYEQYF.

V usage is TRBV7-9 and J usage is TRBJ2-5; 9 nucleotides match TRBD1. The CDR3 sequence is 13 residues long. After removal of 5 bases from V and 5 bases from J, the junction contained 3 bases not matched to a gene. The germline V gene has CDR1 SEHNR and CDR2 FQNEAQ (reference sequence). The CDR3 bases are TGTGCCAGCAGCCGACAGGGGGACGAGACCCAGTACTTC. This translates into CASSRQGDETQYF.

V usage is TRBV2 and J usage is TRBJ1-5; maybe TRBD1 (5 bases). The germline V and J ends were trimmed by 6 bases and 7 bases, with 13 bases remaining between them. The germline gives CDR1 SNHLY, CDR2 FYNNEI. The CDR3 contains 13 residues. The CDR3 DNA is TGTGCCAGCAGACTGGGTCGGGGGCAGCCCCAGCATTTT. Translation: CASRLGRGQPQHF.

The chain has TRBV9 and TRBJ1-3; no clear D. Trimming pared 6 bases from V and 4 bases from J, leaving 8 bases between. Germline V gene sequence: CDR1 SGDLS, CDR2 YYNGEE. This CDR3 has 12 amino acids. The CDR3: CASNRAGNTIYF. The CDR3 DNA follows: TGTGCCAGCAATCGGGCCGGAAACACCATATATTTT.

The CDR3 region has the DNA TGCGCCAGCAGTGAGCCCCCGAAGGGGGCAAATCAGCCCCAGCATTTT. This gives the protein CASSEPPKGANQPQHF. This chain uses TRBV10-1 with TRBJ1-5; 7 positions match TRBD1. The trim removed 2 bases at V and 4 bases at J, leaving 8 bases unmatched. This CDR3 has 16 residues. Looked up from germline, CDR1 is WNHNN and CDR2 is SYGVQD (reference sequence).

The CDR3 spells CASRGPVAFSYNEQFF. CDR3 DNA: TGTGCCAGCAGAGGGCCAGTCGCCTTCTCCTACAATGAGCAGTTCTTC. The chain carries TRBV2 and TRBJ2-1; D remains unclear. Germline V gives CDR1 SNHLY, CDR2 FYNNEI. The CDR3 runs to 16 residues. Trimming removed 6 bases at V and 0 bases at J, with 15 bases between.

The chain has TRBV6-5 and TRBJ1-2, with a weak D call TRBD1 (6 bases). This CDR3 is built from 13 residues. The germline V gene has CDR1 MNHEY and CDR2 SVGAGI. Trimming removed 6 bases at V and 3 bases at J, with 11 bases between. The CDR3 DNA is TGTGCCAGCAGAAGGGGGATTGACTATGGCTACACCTTC. Its protein is CASRRGIDYGYTF.

This chain links TRBV5-1 with TRBJ2-3; D is uncertain. Trimming shortened V by 3 bases and J by 4 bases, and 12 bases separated the two germline ends. The CDR3 length is 14 residues. CDR1 is SGHRS, CDR2 YFSETQ, per germline. CDR3 residues: CASSSTAGADTQYF. Here the CDR3 DNA reads TGCGCCAGCAGCTCAACGGCCGGAGCAGATACGCAGTATTTT.

Written as DNA, the CDR3 is TGTGCCAGTAGTCCGACAGGAGCGCCGAACACCGGGGAGCTGTTTTTT. Residues: CASSPTGAPNTGELFF. The chain joins TRBV19 to TRBJ2-2; TRBD1 might be the D (6 bases). Trimming left V 5 bases short and J 0 bases short, with 13 bases between. In germline, CDR1 is LNHDA, CDR2 SQIVND (reference sequence). CDR3 length: 16 amino acids.

This chain joins TRBV4-2 and TRBJ1-5; D uncertain. The CDR3 consists of 14 residues. Trimming stripped 0 bases from V and 3 bases from J, with 6 bases between. Germline loops: CDR1 LGHNA, CDR2 YNFKEQ. The CDR3 coding sequence is TGTGCCAGCAGCCAAGATCGGACCAATCAGCCCCAGCATTTT. Amino acids: CASSQDRTNQPQHF.